These T cell receptor beta chains were read from a single sample in a study of blood T cells in healthy people across ages. TCRdb processed the 5' RACE reads anew with MiXCR; each CDR3 protein has one entry. Found here are hundreds of thousands of distinct CDR3 sequences, roughly 32% of them singletons; the top ten hold 15%. The sample comprised blood. The receptor source for this set is a woman older than 75 in good health. Each CDR3 is given with its conserved first and last residue. A D gene is named only where the DNA matches it firmly. Size is stated for part of the rows, as once, few or many counts, or as a class when the clone is expanded.

J: TRBJ2-1; size: many; D: NA; V: TRBV13; DNA: TGTGCCAGCAGCTTTGGCAGCTCCTACAATGAGCAGTTCTTC; CDR3: CASSFGSSYNEQFF
J: TRBJ2-3; size: many; D: NA; V: TRBV7-8; DNA: TGTGCCAGCAGCTTAGCGCAGGGTGGGGGAACGGGTACGCAGTATTTT; CDR3: CASSLAQGGGTGTQYF
J: TRBJ2-7; size: many; D: TRBD1; V: TRBV7-3; DNA: TGTGCCAGCAGCTTAAAAGGGGGCAACTCCTTGGGGGAGCAGTACTTC; CDR3: CASSLKGGNSLGEQYF
J: TRBJ1-1; size: few; D: NA; V: TRBV3-1; DNA: TGTGCCAGCAGCTCGAACGTTGGGACGGCGAACACTGAAGCTTTCTTT; CDR3: CASSSNVGTANTEAFF
J: TRBJ2-2; size: many; D: NA; V: TRBV5-1; DNA: TGCGCCAGCAGCTCCCGCCCTGGGACCGGGGAGCTGTTTTTT; CDR3: CASSSRPGTGELFF
J: TRBJ2-7; size: many; D: NA; V: TRBV20-1; DNA: TGCAGTGCTAGATCCCCAGCAGGGCCCCACGAGCAGTACTTC; CDR3: CSARSPAGPHEQYF
J: TRBJ2-1; size: many; D: TRBD1; V: TRBV27; DNA: TGTGCCAGCAGTCGCGACAGGGGTCTTGACAATGAGCAGTTCTTC; CDR3: CASSRDRGLDNEQFF
J: TRBJ2-7; size: NA; D: NA; V: TRBV15; DNA: TGTGCCACCAGCAGAGTTTACGAGGGCGAGCAGTACTTC; CDR3: CATSRVYEGEQYF
J: TRBJ2-2; size: NA; D: NA; V: TRBV5-1; DNA: TGCGCCAGCAGCTTGGCAGGGCCGGTCGGGGAGCTGTTTTTT; CDR3: CASSLAGPVGELFF
J: TRBJ1-2; size: NA; D: NA; V: TRBV20-1; DNA: TGCAGTGCCGTACGGGGGCCCTATGGCTACACCTTC; CDR3: CSAVRGPYGYTF
J: TRBJ2-3; size: NA; D: NA; V: TRBV7-3; DNA: TGTGCCAGCAGTAAAGGGGGGACAGATACGCAGTATTTT; CDR3: CASSKGGTDTQYF
J: TRBJ2-1; size: NA; D: TRBD1; V: TRBV6-6; DNA: TGTGCCAGCAGGACAGGGGCTGGTGGTGAGCAGTTCTTC; CDR3: CASRTGAGGEQFF
J: TRBJ2-7; size: many; D: TRBD2; V: TRBV7-8; DNA: TGTGCCAGCAGCTTAAATCTAGCGGGGGGTGAGCAGTACTTC; CDR3: CASSLNLAGGEQYF
J: TRBJ2-1; size: many; D: NA; V: TRBV12-3/TRBV12-4; DNA: TGTGCCAGCATGTGGGCGTCAGGGCTCAACCTCTTCTTC; CDR3: CASMWASGLNLFF
J: TRBJ2-5; size: many; D: NA; V: TRBV9; DNA: TGTGCCAGCAGCGCCCCGGGGCTAGGGACCCAGTACTTC; CDR3: CASSAPGLGTQYF
J: TRBJ1-6; size: NA; D: TRBD1; V: TRBV4-2; DNA: TGTGCCAGCAGCCTGGGACAGTTAGAATCACCCCTCCACTTT; CDR3: CASSLGQLESPLHF
J: TRBJ2-1; size: NA; D: NA; V: TRBV7-6; DNA: TGTGCCAGCAGCTTAGCTTCTCCCCTGTTCAATGAGCAGTTCTTC; CDR3: CASSLASPLFNEQFF
J: TRBJ2-1; size: few; D: TRBD1; V: TRBV6-2/TRBV6-3; DNA: TGTGCCAGCAGTGAGCAGGGGGCGATCTACAATGAGCAGTTCTTC; CDR3: CASSEQGAIYNEQFF
J: TRBJ1-1; size: NA; D: NA; V: TRBV2; DNA: TGTGCCAGCACCTCAGGTAGAGGGAACACTGAAGCTTTCTTT; CDR3: CASTSGRGNTEAFF
J: TRBJ2-7; size: many; D: NA; V: TRBV6-1; DNA: TGTGCCAGCAGTCCCGACAGGAGTACCTACGAGCAGTACTTC; CDR3: CASSPDRSTYEQYF
J: TRBJ2-2; size: NA; D: TRBD1; V: TRBV5-1; DNA: TGCGCCAGCAGCTTGGGGGGGACAGGGCCTAACACCGGGGAGCTGTTTTTT; CDR3: CASSLGGTGPNTGELFF
J: TRBJ2-4; size: many; D: TRBD1; V: TRBV7-9; DNA: TGTGCCAGCAGCTTAGTCGCCCAGGGGGCGCACGGCAAAAACATTCAGTACTTC; CDR3: CASSLVAQGAHGKNIQYF
J: TRBJ1-5; size: few; D: NA; V: TRBV6-6; DNA: TGTGCCAGCAGTTTCCCTTCTGGGGCTAGCAATCAGCCCCAGCATTTT; CDR3: CASSFPSGASNQPQHF
J: TRBJ2-7; size: NA; D: NA; V: TRBV7-2; DNA: TGTGCCGGGGGTTTGGGGGGGCCCTACGAGCAGTACTTC; CDR3: CAGGLGGPYEQYF
J: TRBJ1-6; size: few; D: TRBD1; V: TRBV10-3; DNA: TGTGCCATAACGACCGACAGGGATAATTCACCCCTCTACTTC; CDR3: CAITTDRDNSPLYF
J: TRBJ1-2; size: many; D: NA; V: TRBV4-2; DNA: TGTGCCAGCAGCCACGTATCAGGGGAGGCTAACTATGGCTACACCTTC; CDR3: CASSHVSGEANYGYTF
J: TRBJ1-5; size: NA; D: NA; V: TRBV2; DNA: TGTGCCAGCAGTGGGGGCCCGCATGGGGGTCAGCCCCAGCATTTT; CDR3: CASSGGPHGGQPQHF